This T cell receptor (beta chain) stems from a study of shared clonotypes between healthy human individuals. As for the study in general: Per-donor plates numbered three CD4 naive, three CD4 memory, two CD8 naive and one CD8 memory. Study-level results: The genetic and exposure-history diversity represented was limited by few donors. It was the non-shared clonotypes that had lower generation probabilities than clonotypes shared by all four donors.

The input for sorted-subset replicate PCRs was about 200 ng DNA, tens of thousands of T cell genomes. Sequencing was performed with immunoSEQ multiplex PCR; in TCRdb, only in-frame clones are kept and a portion is missing. The table includes 2 million to 2.5 million clones, about 90% detected once. Trimming took off 4 bases at V and 6 bases at J, with 22 bases between the two ends. The CDR3 covers 16 residues. Germline lookup yields CDR1 SGHRS and CDR2 YFSETQ. In regard to this clone: What it recognizes is unknown.

The chain combines TRBV5-1 with TRBJ1-1; TRBD1 might be the D (5 bases). This receptor was identified in a man aged 18-30 years in good health. Some clones in this sample may be carry-over from other donors' samples. Sequenced material: naive CD4+ T cells from PBMCs. Indicated subset: CD45RA+ positively selected. The CDR3 here is CASSASSSEGIAEAFF. CDR3 nucleotides: TGCGCCAGCAGCGCCTCTTCAAGTGAGGGGATCGCTGAAGCTTTCTTT. Combining the CDR3 with reference TRBV5-1 and TRBJ1-1 gives the whole variable domain KAGVTQTPRYLIKTRGQQVTLSCSPISGHRSVSWYQQTPGQGLQFLFEYFSETQRNKGNFPGRFSGRQFSNSRSEMNVSTLELGDSALYLCASSASSSEGIAEAFFGQGTRLTVV.